This T cell receptor (beta chain) is drawn from a study of technical replicates of blood from four donors. Repertoires were generated with immunoSEQ multiplex PCR, while TCRdb's copy carries only in-frame clones and drops some. The table lists tens of thousands of clones, just under 97% of them singletons. The receptor was isolated from a human donor in good health. Input material: T cells isolated from PBMCs.

CDR3 in amino acids: CASSEGGAGANVLTF. The CDR3 bases are TGTGCCAGCAGTGAAGGGGGGGCTGGGGCCAACGTCCTGACTTTC. This chain uses TRBV6-1 with TRBJ2-6; weak D call: TRBD2 (6 bases). Germline lookup yields CDR1 MNHNS and CDR2 SASEGT. The CDR3 sequence is 15 residues long. Trimming removed 1 base at V and 2 bases at J, with 6 bases between.